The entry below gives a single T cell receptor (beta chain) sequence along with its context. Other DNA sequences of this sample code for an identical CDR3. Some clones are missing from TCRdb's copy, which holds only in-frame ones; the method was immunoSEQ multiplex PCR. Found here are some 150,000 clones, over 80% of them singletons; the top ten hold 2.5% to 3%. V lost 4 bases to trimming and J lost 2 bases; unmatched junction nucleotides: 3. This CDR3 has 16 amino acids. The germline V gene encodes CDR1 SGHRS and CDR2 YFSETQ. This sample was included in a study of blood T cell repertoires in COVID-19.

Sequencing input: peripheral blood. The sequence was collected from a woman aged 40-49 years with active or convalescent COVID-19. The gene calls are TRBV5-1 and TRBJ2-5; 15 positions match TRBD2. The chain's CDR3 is CASSLGLAGGQETQYF. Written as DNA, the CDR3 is TGCGCCAGCAGCCTGGGACTAGCGGGAGGACAAGAGACCCAGTACTTC.